The 26 T cell receptor beta chains reported below all come from one sample, sequenced in a study of T-cell memory formation after mild COVID-19. TCRdb reprocessed the 5' RACE reads via MiXCR and lists one record per CDR3 protein. The sample contains about 320,000 distinct CDR3 sequences, approximately 14% of which appear only once. Sequenced input: PBMCs or a T cell subset sorted from them (not recorded which). The receptors derive from a man aged 18-30 years who had mild COVID-19 (a few samples of this study predate the infection). Cell type and time point are not known.

This clonotype has just a few counts. The V gene is TRBV7-2, the J gene TRBJ1-1, with D perhaps matching TRBD1 (6 bases). The CDR3 spans 14 residues. CDR1 and CDR2 from the germline V gene are SGHTA and FQGNSA. Deletions cut 5 bases from V and 8 bases from J, with 18 bases between. The CDR3 spells CASSPGQNPLEAFF. The CDR3 nucleotides are TGTGCCAGCAGCCCAGGACAGAACCCTCTGGAAGCTTTCTTT.

The chain employs TRBV7-6 and TRBJ2-7, with 8 bases identical to TRBD2. The CDR3 is 17 residues long. Germline V gene sequence: CDR1 SGHVS, CDR2 FNYEAQ. Trimming at V came to 0 bases and at J to 7 bases, leaving 14 bases not matched to a gene. CDR3: CASSLASGRTSLREQYV. The CDR3 DNA sequence: TGTGCCAGCAGCTTAGCCTCAGGGAGGACTAGCCTCCGGGAGCAGTACGTC.

J is TRBJ2-3 and V is TRBV7-2; D unclear. V was trimmed by 1 base and J by 4 bases, leaving 6 bases between them. The CDR3 loop spans 13 amino acids. Looked up from germline, CDR1 is SGHTA and CDR2 is FQGNSA. The CDR3 here is CASSLVQADTQYF. Here the CDR3 DNA reads TGTGCCAGCAGCTTAGTGCAGGCAGATACGCAGTATTTT.

There are a few counts of this clonotype. The chain links TRBV5-1 to TRBJ1-2, with D possibly TRBD1 on 5 matching bases. The length of the CDR3 is 14 residues. V lost 2 bases, J lost 4 bases, and 12 bases lay in between. Germline CDR1 reads SGHRS; CDR2 reads YFSETQ. This chain's CDR3 is CASSLHTGGYGYTF. The CDR3 nucleotides read TGCGCCAGCAGCTTACATACGGGGGGCTATGGCTACACCTTC.

This clonotype was counted at least ten times. The CDR3 sequence: CASMALGVNTGELFF. The CDR3, as DNA: TGTGCCAGTATGGCCCTAGGCGTTAACACCGGGGAGCTGTTTTTT. The genes are TRBV19 and TRBJ2-2, with D unresolved. V lost 7 bases to trimming and J lost 2 bases, with 14 bases between them. The CDR3 contains 15 residues. Looked up from germline, CDR1 is LNHDA and CDR2 is SQIVND (reference sequence).

This clonotype has a handful of counts. This rearrangement joins TRBV12-3 or TRBV12-4 to TRBJ1-2; D gene ambiguous. CDR3 size: 13 residues. V lost 6 bases and J 4 bases, leaving 12 bases between the germline ends. As DNA, the CDR3 is TGTGCCAGCAGGCCCACCGAAGCCTATGGCTACACCTTC. Its protein is CASRPTEAYGYTF.

The chain combines TRBV13 with TRBJ1-3; D gene unclear. Trimming took off 3 bases at V and 4 bases at J, with 4 bases between the two ends. Per germline, CDR1 PRHDT and CDR2 FYEKMQ (reference sequence). The CDR3 contains 12 residues. For the CDR3, the DNA is TGTGCCAGCAGCTTGATGGGAAACACCATATATTTT. Translation: CASSLMGNTIYF. The full variable domain, in which reference TRBV13 and TRBJ1-3 provide the parts outside the CDR3, is AAGVIQSPRHLIKEKRETATLKCYPIPRHDTVYWYQQGPGQDPQFLISFYEKMQSDKGSIPDRFSAQQFSDYHSELNMSSLELGDSALYFCASSLMGNTIYFGEGSWLTVV.

Turning to this clonotype: A read error may produce the germline difference seen at one junction end. The gene calls are TRBV20-1 and TRBJ2-1; 7 bases align to TRBD2. CDR1 and CDR2 from the germline V gene are DFQATT and SNEGSKA (reference sequence). This CDR3 contains 16 residues. The CDR3 nucleotides read TGCAGTGCTAGAGACGTCATCGGGGGGAACTACAATGAGCAGTTATTC. This codes for CSARDVIGGNYNEQLF.

This clonotype was counted at least ten times. The V call is TRBV2, the J call TRBJ1-1; weak D call: TRBD1 (5 bases). The V end was cut by 2 bases, the J end by 5 bases, with 12 bases between. Germline assignment: CDR1 SNHLY and CDR2 FYNNEI. This CDR3 is 14 amino acids long. The CDR3 region is CASSERAGRTEAFF. The CDR3 DNA is TGTGCCAGCAGTGAACGGGCAGGGCGTACTGAAGCTTTCTTT.

This clonotype was seen more than once but under ten times. The genes are TRBV18 and TRBJ1-4; 7 nucleotides align to TRBD1. Germline V gene data show CDR1 as KGHSH and CDR2 as LQKENI. This CDR3 contains 15 residues. After removal of 4 bases from V and 5 bases from J, the junction contained 7 bases not matched to a gene. The CDR3 protein is CASSRYRGPNEKLFF. DNA for the CDR3: TGTGCCAGCTCACGTTACAGGGGCCCAAATGAAAAACTGTTTTTT.

This clonotype was seen a handful of times. The V and J genes are TRBV7-2 and TRBJ1-4, with 8 bases aligning to TRBD1. This CDR3 contains 15 residues. CDR1 SGHTA and CDR2 FQGNSA come from the germline V gene. Trimming took 4 bases from V and 7 from J; bases not matched to a gene: 8. The CDR3 region has the DNA TGTGCCAGCAGCTCCCGGACAGGGTCGAGTGAAAAACTGTTTTTT. Amino acids: CASSSRTGSSEKLFF.

This clonotype was detected ten times or more. J is TRBJ2-1 and V is TRBV7-2; D is unresolved. Per the germline V gene, CDR1 is SGHTA and CDR2 is FQGNSA. The CDR3 totals 14 residues. V was trimmed by 2 bases and J by 5 bases, leaving 10 bases between them. The CDR3 DNA reads as TGTGCCAGCAGCTTATACGAGACCCACAATGAGCAGTTCTTC. Translated, it gives CASSLYETHNEQFF. Combining the CDR3 with reference TRBV7-2 and TRBJ2-1 gives the whole variable domain GAGVSQSPSNKVTEKGKDVELRCDPISGHTALYWYRQSLGQGLEFLIYFQGNSAPDKSGLPSDRFSAERTGGSVSTLTIQRTQQEDSAVYLCASSLYETHNEQFFGPGTRLTVL.

The chain uses TRBV29-1 and TRBJ2-7; maybe TRBD2 (8 bases). The CDR3 is made up of 15 amino acids. V lost 2 bases and J 4 bases, leaving 18 bases between the germline ends. The germline V gene has CDR1 SQVTM and CDR2 ANQGSEA. CDR3: CSVEFSGTEIYEQYF. In nucleotides, the CDR3 is TGCAGCGTTGAATTTAGCGGGACAGAGATATACGAGCAGTACTTC.

The chain combines TRBV12-3 or TRBV12-4 with TRBJ2-3; TRBD1 is a possible D gene (6 bases). Between the trimmed V and J ends, which lost 6 bases and 3 bases, there was a span of 13 bases. This CDR3 has 14 residues. The CDR3: CASSEGVGTDTQYF. DNA for the CDR3: TGTGCCAGCAGCGAGGGGGTTGGAACAGATACGCAGTATTTT.

The J gene is TRBJ2-5, the V gene TRBV7-2, with a weak D call TRBD1 (5 bases). Germline assignment: CDR1 SGHTA and CDR2 FQGNSA. V was cut by 5 bases and J by 1 base, with 14 bases left in between. The CDR3 runs to 15 residues. CDR3 nucleotides: TGTGCCAGCAGCCCCCCAGGGATTTTCCAAGAGACCCAGTACTTC. Translation: CASSPPGIFQETQYF.

This clonotype was seen a handful of times. The rearrangement joins TRBV27 to TRBJ1-6, with a weak D call TRBD1 (6 bases). Trimming left V 5 bases short and J 7 bases short, with 15 bases between. This CDR3 is 15 amino acids long. In germline, CDR1 is MNHEY, CDR2 SMNVEV (reference sequence). This CDR3 reads CASSLGQFGNSPLHF. As DNA, the CDR3 is TGTGCCAGCAGTCTTGGACAGTTCGGAAATTCACCCCTCCACTTT.

The chain has TRBV7-2 and TRBJ1-6; D is ambiguous. Trimming stripped 3 bases from V and 7 bases from J, with 7 bases between. The V gene's germline CDR1 is SGHTA and CDR2 FQGNSA. The CDR3 is 13 residues long. The CDR3 DNA reads TGTGCCAGCAGCTTCGGGAACAATTCACCCCTCCACTTT. Residues: CASSFGNNSPLHF.

This clonotype has just a few counts. The genes are TRBV7-2 and TRBJ2-5; 10 bases line up with TRBD2. The CDR3 has 15 amino acids. Per the germline V gene, CDR1 is SGHTA and CDR2 is FQGNSA. J was trimmed by 2 bases and V by 4 bases; bases with no gene match: 4. The CDR3 region has the DNA TGTGCCAGCAGCTCCTGGACTAGCGGACAAGAGACCCAGTACTTC. Its protein product is CASSSWTSGQETQYF.

This clonotype was recorded a few times. This clone may be a read error of a much larger clone one base away. The gene calls are TRBV7-9 and TRBJ2-3, with 8 bases identical to TRBD1. The ends lost 5 bases at V and 2 bases at J; junction bases unmatched: 3. In germline, CDR1 is SEHNR, CDR2 FQNEAQ (reference sequence). The CDR3 sequence is 14 residues long. The CDR3 region has the DNA TGTGCCAGCAGCCGGACAGGGACCACAGATACGCAGTATTTT. It codes for CASSRTGTTDTQYF.

The chain has TRBV7-9 and TRBJ1-5; the D gene is possibly TRBD1 (6 bases). CDR1 is SEHNR and CDR2 is FQNEAQ in the germline V gene (reference sequence). The length of the CDR3 is 14 residues. Deletions cut 4 bases from V and 5 bases from J, with 12 bases between. The CDR3: CASSSNRDDQPQHF. The DNA for the CDR3 is TGTGCCAGCAGCTCCAACAGGGACGATCAGCCCCAGCATTTT.

The genes are TRBV30 and TRBJ2-1; the match to TRBD1 covers 11 bases. CDR1 is GTSNPN and CDR2 is SVGIG in the germline V gene (reference sequence). This CDR3 has 15 residues. The V segment lost 0 bases and the J segment 8 bases; nucleotides outside the gene matches: 6. This CDR3 is CAWSVGTGGPYEQFF. CDR3 nucleotides: TGTGCCTGGAGTGTTGGGACAGGGGGACCGTATGAGCAGTTCTTC.

The chain uses TRBV6-5 and TRBJ2-7, with a weak D call TRBD1 (6 bases). This CDR3 region has 15 residues. Between the trimmed V and J ends, which lost 4 bases and 6 bases, there was a span of 19 bases. Germline loops: CDR1 MNHEY, CDR2 SVGAGI. The CDR3 DNA reads TGTGCCAGCAGTTCGATTCTCCGGGCAGGGGCCGAGCAGTACTTC. This gives the protein CASSSILRAGAEQYF.

This chain uses TRBV10-3 with TRBJ1-5, with 7 bases lining up with TRBD1. Germline V gives CDR1 ENHRY, CDR2 SYGVKD. The V gene end was trimmed by 6 bases and the J gene end by 4 bases; junction bases not matched to a gene: 6. The CDR3 contains 14 residues. In DNA form, the CDR3 reads TGTGCCATCAGCGAAAGGGGGCGGAATCAGCCCCAGCATTTT. This translates into CAISERGRNQPQHF.

This clonotype was seen a few times. This CDR3 is CASSTAIGQEFWETQYF. The CDR3 nucleotides read TGTGCCAGTAGTACGGCAATCGGACAGGAATTTTGGGAGACCCAGTACTTC. The chain links TRBV19 to TRBJ2-5; 7 bases are a match to TRBD1. Germline CDR1 reads LNHDA; CDR2 reads SQIVND (reference sequence). The CDR3 contains 17 residues. V lost 4 bases, J lost 5 bases, and 16 bases stayed unmatched.

Details on this clonotype: The junction differs from germline at one of its ends, possibly a read error. The CDR3 nucleotides read TGTGCCAGCAGCCTAACTAGCGGGGGGCCCTCTGGGCAGTTCTTC. Protein sequence: CASSLTSGGPSGQFF. This rearrangement joins TRBV7-3 to TRBJ2-1; 12 positions match TRBD2. CDR1 is SGHTA, CDR2 FQGTGA, per germline. This CDR3 spans 15 amino acids.

The chain uses TRBV7-9 and TRBJ2-3, with TRBD1 as a possible D gene (6 bases). V was clipped by 4 bases and J by 1 base, with 12 bases between them. CDR1 SEHNR and CDR2 FQNEAQ come from the germline V gene (reference sequence). This CDR3 is built from 15 residues. CDR3 in amino acids: CASSSTRTGTDTQYF. The DNA of the CDR3 is TGTGCCAGCAGCTCGACCAGGACAGGCACAGATACGCAGTATTTT.